This T cell receptor (beta chain) was captured in a study of blood T cell repertoires in COVID-19. V was pared by 3 bases and J by 3 bases, with 13 bases of the junction left unmatched. Germline V gene sequence: CDR1 SGHDN, CDR2 FVKESK. The CDR3 length is 18 residues. Here immunoSEQ multiplex PCR was the method, and the copy in TCRdb shows in-frame clones only, minus some. The sample consists of 250,000 to 400,000 clones, roughly 90% of them appearing once. This receptor was taken from a woman under 40 with COVID-19, enrolled during active disease. The rearrangement links TRBV14 to TRBJ2-3; 9 bases agree with TRBD2. The specimen sequenced was peripheral blood. This CDR3 is CASSHDPLRTSATDTQYF. CDR3 DNA sequence: TGTGCCAGCAGCCACGACCCGCTGCGGACTAGCGCGACAGATACGCAGTATTTT.